This T cell receptor (beta chain) was recovered during a study of shared clonotypes between healthy human individuals. In the study overall: The cohort comprised a couple of women and a few men. Their ages spanned 18 to 49 years. Overall study results and limits: The study found 4.5% to 6% of naive CD4 clonotypes shared across a handful of donors.

The length of the CDR3 is 17 residues. Germline lookup yields CDR1 GTSNPN and CDR2 SVGIG (reference sequence). The V and J ends lost 0 bases and 2 bases respectively, with 19 bases between them. Assay: immunoSEQ multiplex PCR; the TCRdb copy retains only in-frame clones and omits some. The sample carries some 300,000 clones, around four fifths recorded once. Many counts were recorded for this clone. The antigen is not known. This TCR derives from a man aged 25-45 years in good health. This rearrangement joins TRBV30 to TRBJ2-5; a weak D match, TRBD2 (6 bases). The material sequenced was memory CD4+ T cells sorted from blood. Subset given: CD45RA-negative fraction. CDR3: CAWSVIAGWAIQETQYF. Written as DNA, the CDR3 is TGTGCCTGGAGTGTAATTGCGGGATGGGCTATACAAGAGACCCAGTACTTC. Full variable domain (remainder filled in from reference TRBV30 and TRBJ2-5): SQTIHQWPATLVQPVGSPLSLECTVEGTSNPNLYWYRQAAGRGLQLLFYSVGIGQISSEVPQNLSASRPQDRQFILSSKKLLLSDSGFYLCAWSVIAGWAIQETQYFGPGTRLLVL.